A selection of T cell receptor beta chains follows, all from one sample in a study of T cells after posttransplantation cyclophosphamide. Method: immunoSEQ multiplex PCR; TCRdb's copy keeps in-frame clones and lacks some. The repertoire holds tens of thousands of clones, with roughly nine tenths as singletons. The sample here was PBMCs, taken after allogeneic stem cell transplant with posttransplant cyclophosphamide. All receptors derive from a female patient in her 30s who received an allogeneic stem cell transplant from an unrelated donor, was CMV-positive, and had no GVHD. Certain T cells may be donor cells from the graft. Both conserved end residues are part of each CDR3. D genes are given only for firm matches. Part of the rows lack a size; the others show once, few, many or a class for expanded clones.

- 15 TRBD2 TRBJ2-2 TRBV28 CASTPGGLGTGELFF TGTGCCAGCACCCCGGGGGGGCTGGGCACCGGGGAGCTGTTTTTT
- 17 - TRBJ2-1 TRBV5-1 CASSLAGQRSSYNEQFF TGCGCCAGCAGCTTGGCTGGACAGAGGAGCTCCTACAATGAGCAGTTCTTC
- 15 - TRBJ2-7 TRBV4-2 CASSQGNAQGWEQYF TGTGCCAGCAGCCAAGGGAACGCACAGGGATGGGAGCAGTACTTC
- 14 - TRBJ2-3 TRBV9 CASSSGLSADTQYF TGTGCCAGCAGCTCCGGACTGAGCGCAGATACGCAGTATTTT
once 14 - TRBJ2-4 TRBV5-4 CASSLDRDKNIQYF TGTGCCAGCAGCTTGGACAGGGACAAAAACATTCAGTACTTC
- 13 - TRBJ2-5 TRBV9 CASSFGQQETQYF TGTGCCAGCAGCTTTGGACAACAAGAGACCCAGTACTTC
- 16 - TRBJ2-2 TRBV19 CASTYRGGANTGELFF TGTGCCAGTACCTATCGCGGGGGCGCGAACACCGGGGAGCTGTTTTTT
few 15 TRBD1 TRBJ1-4 TRBV2 CASSEGGTGFEKLFF TGTGCCAGCAGTGAGGGCGGGACAGGGTTTGAAAAACTGTTTTTT
- 14 - TRBJ2-2 TRBV18 CASSPPTVTGELFF TGTGCCAGCTCACCACCAACAGTTACCGGGGAGCTGTTTTTT
- 16 TRBD2 TRBJ2-1 TRBV5-1 CASSLVPGGTYNEQFF TGCGCCAGCAGCTTGGTGCCGGGGGGGACCTACAATGAGCAGTTCTTC
- 13 - TRBJ2-7 TRBV7-9 CASSARGLYEQYF TGTGCCAGCAGCGCCAGGGGTCTCTACGAGCAGTACTTC
once 14 - TRBJ2-2 TRBV9 CASSIFDSTGELFF TGTGCCAGCAGCATATTCGACAGCACCGGGGAGCTGTTTTTT
- 13 - TRBJ1-1 TRBV19 CASSTRTLTEAFF TGTGCCAGTAGTACCAGGACTTTAACTGAAGCTTTCTTT
- 16 TRBD2 TRBJ2-7 TRBV7-8 CASSWRLAGGIHEQYF TGTGCCAGCAGCTGGAGACTAGCGGGGGGGATCCACGAGCAGTACTTC
- 18 TRBD2 TRBJ2-3 TRBV7-9 CASSNRVLAGGLEDTQYF TGTGCCAGCAGCAATCGGGTTCTAGCGGGGGGGCTCGAGGATACGCAGTATTTT
- 14 TRBD2 TRBJ2-5 TRBV15 CATSRRTSRETQYF TGTGCCACCAGCAGGCGGACTAGCCGGGAGACCCAGTACTTC
- 16 - TRBJ2-4 TRBV10-3 CAISDPGGWSKNIQYF TGTGCCATCAGTGACCCGGGGGGCTGGTCCAAAAACATTCAGTACTTC
- 16 TRBD1 TRBJ2-2 TRBV10-3 CAIRATTGSNTGELFF TGTGCCATCAGAGCTACGACAGGGTCGAACACCGGGGAGCTGTTTTTT
- 17 TRBD1 TRBJ2-2 TRBV5-1 CASSPRLQGPNTGELFF TGCGCCAGCAGCCCTAGATTACAGGGGCCGAACACCGGGGAGCTGTTTTTT
- 17 TRBD1 TRBJ1-2 TRBV7-9 CASSLEGQGAPTYGYTF TGTGCCAGCAGCTTAGAGGGACAGGGCGCCCCTACCTATGGCTACACCTTC
- 13 - TRBJ2-5 TRBV18 CASSPGSQETQYF TGTGCCAGCTCACCAGGCTCACAGGAGACCCAGTACTTC
few 16 TRBD2 TRBJ2-2 TRBV6-1 CASSGRLIAGRGELFF TGTGCCAGCAGTGGCCGACTTATAGCGGGGAGGGGGGAGCTGTTTTTT
- 14 TRBD2 TRBJ2-1 TRBV28 CASSWAGGRNEQFF TGTGCCAGCAGTTGGGCGGGGGGGAGGAATGAGCAGTTCTTC
- 14 - TRBJ2-3 TRBV6-1 CASRAQEGTDTQYF TGTGCCAGCAGGGCCCAGGAGGGCACAGATACGCAGTATTTT
once 18 - TRBJ1-5 TRBV28 CASSFNSADAGGNQPQHF TGTGCCAGCAGTTTTAATTCGGCAGACGCGGGAGGAAATCAGCCCCAGCATTTT
- 15 TRBD1 TRBJ1-2 TRBV6-6 CASSYPGQGIYGYTF TGTGCCAGCAGTTACCCCGGACAGGGCATCTATGGCTACACCTTC
- 17 - TRBJ2-2 TRBV7-8 CASSNLPGGPNTGELFF TGTGCCAGCAGCAACCTTCCGGGGGGCCCGAACACCGGGGAGCTGTTTTTT
- 16 TRBD2 TRBJ2-7 TRBV7-2 CASSSRTSGAPYEQYF TGTGCCAGCAGCTCGCGGACTAGCGGGGCCCCCTACGAGCAGTACTTC
once 14 - TRBJ1-3 TRBV30 CAWSVVAAGNTIYF TGTGCCTGGAGTGTCGTGGCGGCTGGAAACACCATATATTTT
- 14 - TRBJ2-5 TRBV19 CATKPRVLTETQYF TGTGCCACCAAACCCCGGGTCCTTACGGAGACCCAGTACTTC
few 13 - TRBJ1-1 TRBV6-1 CASNSHGSTEAFF TGTGCCAGCAATTCACACGGGTCCACTGAAGCTTTCTTT
- 16 - TRBJ1-2 TRBV7-9 CASSLGGPGRVTGYTF TGTGCCAGCAGCTTAGGGGGGCCGGGGCGGGTGACTGGCTACACCTTC
- 15 - TRBJ2-2 TRBV7-6 CASSLDILNTGELFF TGTGCCAGCAGCTTAGACATCCTTAACACCGGGGAGCTGTTTTTT
- 16 - TRBJ2-5 TRBV19 CASSIDIRVGQETQYF TGTGCCAGTAGTATAGATATACGAGTCGGCCAAGAGACCCAGTACTTC
- 14 TRBD2 TRBJ2-3 TRBV7-3 CASSEAGTSGTQYF TGTGCCAGCAGCGAAGCCGGGACTAGCGGTACGCAGTATTTT
- 19 - TRBJ2-7 TRBV4-1 CASSQDPPEVGLFSYEQYF TGCGCCAGCAGCCAAGATCCACCCGAGGTGGGGCTTTTCTCCTACGAGCAGTACTTC
- 16 - TRBJ2-2 TRBV10-3 CAISEARQTNTGELFF TGTGCCATCAGTGAGGCACGACAAACGAACACCGGGGAGCTGTTTTTT
few 17 - TRBJ1-3 TRBV6-1 CASSALQGFASGNTIYF TGTGCCAGCAGTGCCCTACAGGGATTCGCCTCTGGAAACACCATATATTTT
- 17 TRBD1 TRBJ1-5 TRBV28 CASSIPGQGAPNQPQHF TGTGCCAGCAGTATCCCGGGACAGGGGGCCCCAAATCAGCCCCAGCATTTT
few 14 TRBD1 TRBJ2-7 TRBV2 CASSEGQLILEQYF TGTGCCAGCAGTGAGGGACAGCTCATCCTCGAGCAGTACTTC
- 13 TRBD1 TRBJ2-1 TRBV4-2 CASSRTGNNEQFF TGTGCCAGCAGCCGGACAGGGAACAATGAGCAGTTCTTC
- 15 TRBD1 TRBJ1-2 TRBV30 CAWSFRQGANYGYTF TGTGCCTGGAGTTTTCGACAGGGGGCAAACTATGGCTACACCTTC
- 17 TRBD2 TRBJ2-1 TRBV7-9 CASSLDLAGGLKNEQFF TGTGCCAGCAGCCTAGACCTAGCGGGGGGGCTCAAGAATGAGCAGTTCTTC
- 15 TRBD2 TRBJ2-5 TRBV9 CASSVAGGEVETQYF TGTGCCAGCAGCGTCGCGGGGGGGGAGGTGGAGACCCAGTACTTC
- 18 TRBD2 TRBJ2-7 TRBV7-9 CASSAPGGTSGPIGEQYF TGTGCCAGCAGCGCCCCGGGCGGCACTAGCGGGCCAATCGGGGAGCAGTACTTC
- 14 - TRBJ2-2 TRBV29-1 CSVVLQTNTGELFF TGCAGCGTTGTTTTGCAGACGAACACCGGGGAGCTGTTTTTT
- 13 - TRBJ1-1 TRBV5-6 CASSLGPNTEAFF TGTGCCAGCAGCTTGGGGCCTAACACTGAAGCTTTCTTT
- 14 - TRBJ2-7 TRBV25-1 CASSDETEYYEQYF TGTGCCAGCAGTGATGAGACAGAATACTACGAGCAGTACTTC
once 15 - TRBJ2-2 TRBV9 CASSVAPSVAGELFF TGTGCCAGCAGCGTAGCCCCGTCGGTCGCCGGGGAGCTGTTTTTT
- 16 TRBD1 TRBJ2-1 TRBV6-1 CASSEDRGKVWDEQFF TGTGCCAGCAGCGAAGACAGGGGGAAAGTATGGGATGAGCAGTTCTTC
- 15 TRBD2 TRBJ2-1 TRBV2 CASSPVTSTYNEQFF TGTGCCAGCAGTCCAGTGACTAGCACTTACAATGAGCAGTTCTTC
- 18 TRBD2 TRBJ2-1 TRBV7-8 CASSLALVAGELYNEQFF TGTGCCAGCAGCTTAGCGCTAGTAGCGGGGGAGCTCTACAATGAGCAGTTCTTC
- 15 TRBD1 TRBJ2-5 TRBV11-3 CASSPRGSSQETQYF TGTGCCAGCAGCCCCAGGGGGTCAAGCCAAGAGACCCAGTACTTC
- 18 TRBD1 TRBJ1-1 TRBV5-1 CASSLGFPGQGMNTEAFF TGCGCCAGCAGCTTGGGGTTTCCGGGACAGGGCATGAACACTGAAGCTTTCTTT